Each of the 24 T cell receptor beta chains below was sequenced from the same sample in a study of blood T cell repertoires in COVID-19. Sequencing was performed with immunoSEQ multiplex PCR; in TCRdb, only in-frame clones are kept and a portion is missing. Of 120,000 to 150,000 clones in the sample, about 80% were seen once. The source material was peripheral blood. The receptors here all came from a man aged 55 to 70 with acute or convalescent COVID-19.

The chain has TRBV4-3 and TRBJ2-1, with 7 bases aligning to TRBD2. After removal of 6 bases from V and 8 bases from J, the junction contained 13 bases not matched to a gene. Germline CDR1 reads LGHNA; CDR2 reads YSLEER. This CDR3 contains 15 residues. CDR3 loop: CASSPGGGSWDEQFF. CDR3 DNA: TGCGCCAGCAGTCCCGGCGGCGGGAGCTGGGATGAGCAGTTCTTC.

The gene calls are TRBV27 and TRBJ1-2; D unresolved. This CDR3 has 14 residues. CDR1 is MNHEY, CDR2 SMNVEV, per germline (reference sequence). Between the trimmed V and J ends, which lost 5 bases and 4 bases, there was a span of 14 bases. CDR3 coding DNA: TGTGCCAGCAGTACCGGCACCCGGGGCTATGGCTACACCTTC. Amino acids: CASSTGTRGYGYTF.

A few counts support this clone. CDR3 loop: CASSRGSMNTEAFF. The CDR3 nucleotides are TGTGCCAGCTCACGCGGATCCATGAACACTGAAGCTTTCTTT. The genes are TRBV18 and TRBJ1-1; D is uncertain. This CDR3 is 14 amino acids long. Germline CDR1 is KGHSH and CDR2 is LQKENI. The V end was cut by 4 bases, the J end by 0 bases, with 9 bases between. Full variable domain (missing parts from reference TRBV18 and TRBJ1-1): NAGVMQNPRHLVRRRGQEARLRCSPMKGHSHVYWYRQLPEEGLKFMVYLQKENIIDESGMPKERFSAEFPKEGPSILRIQQVVRGDSAAYFCASSRGSMNTEAFFGQGTRLTVV.

The chain uses TRBV27 and TRBJ2-7; 8 bases fit TRBD2. The CDR3 runs to 19 residues. Trimming took 3 bases from V and 0 from J; bases not matched to a gene: 16. CDR1 and CDR2 (germline): MNHEY, SMNVEV (reference sequence). CDR3 DNA: TGTGCCAGCAGTTTCTTTAGGCCCGGCGGGAGGCAATACTCCTACGAGCAGTACTTC. This gives the protein CASSFFRPGGRQYSYEQYF.

The sample holds one count of this clone. The gene calls are TRBV29-1 and TRBJ2-2; TRBD2 matches 9 bases. Germline-derived CDR1 and CDR2 are SQVTM and ANQGSEA. V shed 7 bases, J shed 5 bases, and the junction held 8 bases outside the gene matches. The CDR3 contains 14 residues. CDR3 nucleotides: TGCAGCGCCAGGGGTAGCGGGAGTACCGGGGAGCTGTTTTTT. Translating it yields CSARGSGSTGELFF.

The gene calls are TRBV19 and TRBJ2-2, with D tentatively TRBD2 (5 bases). V was clipped by 5 bases and J by 3 bases, with 13 bases between them. This CDR3 is built from 15 residues. Germline values: CDR1 LNHDA, CDR2 SQIVND (reference sequence). CDR3 nucleotide sequence: TGTGCCAGTAGTGTCTTAGTAGCGCACACCGGGGAGCTGTTTTTT. Its protein is CASSVLVAHTGELFF.

The J gene is TRBJ1-4, the V gene TRBV19; 7 nucleotides align to TRBD1. The V gene's germline CDR1 is LNHDA and CDR2 SQIVND (reference sequence). CDR3 length equals 14 residues. Trimming took 6 bases from V and 4 from J; bases not matched to a gene: 5. The CDR3: CASSSTGINEKLFF. For the CDR3, the DNA is TGTGCCAGTAGCTCGACAGGGATTAATGAAAAACTGTTTTTT.

The chain couples TRBV7-2 to TRBJ1-1, with D tentatively TRBD1 (6 bases). Trimming took 2 bases from V and 6 from J, leaving 13 bases between them. The CDR3 loop spans 14 amino acids. Germline V gene data show CDR1 as SGHTA and CDR2 as FQGNSA. CDR3 protein: CASSLWYGGSEAFF. The CDR3 nucleotides read TGTGCCAGCAGCTTATGGTATGGGGGCTCTGAAGCTTTCTTT.

The genes are TRBV28 and TRBJ2-7; D possibly corresponds to TRBD1 (6 bases). Germline-derived CDR1 and CDR2 are MDHEN and SYDVKM. The CDR3 spans 15 residues. V lost 5 bases and J 7 bases, leaving 21 bases between the germline ends. The CDR3 nucleotides are TGTGCCAGCAGTCCCCCGGCAGGGGCATGGGATGAGCAGTACTTC. It encodes CASSPPAGAWDEQYF.

This chain connects TRBV6-1 to TRBJ2-2; D perhaps matches TRBD1 (6 bases). The CDR3 loop spans 14 amino acids. Germline V gene lookup returns CDR1 MNHNS and CDR2 SASEGT. The V gene lost 2 bases and the J gene lost 6 bases, with 10 bases spanning the gap. The CDR3 nucleotides are TGTGCCAGCAGTGAAAGATCAGGGGCCGGGGAGCTGTTTTTT. Amino acids: CASSERSGAGELFF.

CDR3 sequence reads: CASSSTVGLNYGYTF. The CDR3 DNA is TGTGCCAGCAGCTCTACAGTGGGACTTAACTATGGCTACACCTTC. The chain combines TRBV7-2 with TRBJ1-2, with D perhaps TRBD1 (5 bases). From germline, CDR1 is SGHTA and CDR2 FQGNSA. This CDR3 contains 15 residues. The V end lost 4 bases, the J end lost 1 base, and 13 bases lay between the germline ends.

This chain links TRBV30 with TRBJ1-2; TRBD1 agrees at 8 bases. V was pared by 2 bases and J by 8 bases, with 7 bases of the junction left unmatched. Germline assignment: CDR1 GTSNPN and CDR2 SVGIG (reference sequence). The CDR3 length is 13 residues. This CDR3 is CAWSSQGAGGYTF. The CDR3, as DNA: TGTGCCTGGAGTTCCCAGGGGGCCGGGGGCTACACCTTC.

The CDR3 region is CASSPDNSPPQPQHF. CDR3 sequence (DNA): TGCGCCAGCAGCCCGGACAATTCCCCCCCTCAGCCCCAGCATTTT. The chain combines TRBV5-1 with TRBJ1-5; perhaps TRBD1 as D (5 bases). V lost 4 bases to trimming and J lost 6 bases, with 17 bases between them. The germline V gene has CDR1 SGHRS and CDR2 YFSETQ. CDR3 size: 15 residues. The whole variable domain, filled in from reference TRBV5-1 and TRBJ1-5, reads KAGVTQTPRYLIKTRGQQVTLSCSPISGHRSVSWYQQTPGQGLQFLFEYFSETQRNKGNFPGRFSGRQFSNSRSEMNVSTLELGDSALYLCASSPDNSPPQPQHFGDGTRLSIL.

The chain recombines TRBV9 with TRBJ2-1, with D perhaps TRBD2 (6 bases). This CDR3 is built from 16 residues. Trimming left V 4 bases short and J 3 bases short, with 17 bases between. CDR1 and CDR2 from the germline V gene are SGDLS and YYNGEE. The CDR3 here is CASSFIGGELYNEQFF. CDR3 bases: TGTGCCAGCAGCTTTATAGGCGGGGAGCTCTACAATGAGCAGTTCTTC.

This clone was recorded a few times. The chain joins TRBV3-1 (or the pseudogene TRBV3-2) to TRBJ1-3; D unclear. This CDR3 has 13 amino acids. Looked up from germline, CDR1 is LGHDT and CDR2 is YNNKEL (reference sequence). Trimming removed 0 bases at V and 12 bases at J, with 12 bases between. The CDR3 sequence: CASSQDVGGFIYF. The CDR3 DNA is TGTGCCAGCAGCCAAGATGTCGGAGGTTTCATATATTTT.

The V gene is TRBV5-1, the J gene TRBJ2-7; tentative D call: TRBD1 (5 bases). Germline-derived CDR1 and CDR2 are SGHRS and YFSETQ. The V end was cut by 5 bases, the J end by 4 bases, with 16 bases between. The CDR3 contains 14 residues. In DNA form, the CDR3 reads TGCGCCAGCAGTCCGACAGCAACCGTTTACGAGCAGTACTTC. Translating gives CASSPTATVYEQYF.

The V call is TRBV6-2 or TRBV6-3, the J call TRBJ2-7; perhaps TRBD1 as D (6 bases). V dropped 4 bases and J dropped 7 bases, with 20 bases sitting between them. Germline V gene lookup returns CDR1 MNHEY and CDR2 SVGEGT. The CDR3 length is 15 residues. CDR3 nucleotides: TGTGCCAGCAGTTTGTACCCCTTGGGGGCACGGGAGCAGTACTTC. This sequence encodes CASSLYPLGAREQYF.

The genes are TRBV5-6 and TRBJ1-4; TRBD1 might be the D (5 bases). The V and J ends lost 0 bases and 6 bases respectively, with 9 bases between them. The CDR3 consists of 14 residues. Germline CDR1 and CDR2: SGHDT and YYEEEE. CDR3 sequence: CASSLAGVDEKLFF. The CDR3 DNA follows: TGTGCCAGCAGCTTGGCGGGGGTTGATGAAAAACTGTTTTTT.

This chain links TRBV28 with TRBJ2-7; D perhaps matches TRBD1 (6 bases). The V and J ends lost 5 bases and 4 bases respectively, with 15 bases between them. Germline loops: CDR1 MDHEN, CDR2 SYDVKM. This CDR3 has 14 amino acids. Here the CDR3 DNA reads TGTGCCAGCAGTCAACTACCAGGGGCGTACGAGCAGTACTTC. Residues: CASSQLPGAYEQYF.

This chain links TRBV9 with TRBJ2-7, with TRBD1 matching over 8 bases. CDR3 length: 15 amino acids. The junction had 9 bases not matched to a gene; V was cut back by 0 bases and J by 7 bases. Germline CDR1 is SGDLS and CDR2 is YYNGEE. As DNA, the CDR3 is TGTGCCAGCAGCGTAGGAGGGGGACAGGATGTTGAGCAGTACTTC. This encodes CASSVGGGQDVEQYF.

The V gene is TRBV9, the J gene TRBJ2-2; tentative D call: TRBD1 (6 bases). The V end was cut by 0 bases, the J end by 2 bases, with 11 bases between. Germline CDR1 SGDLS, CDR2 YYNGEE. The length of the CDR3 is 16 residues. The CDR3: CASSVEAGVNTGELFF. As DNA, the CDR3 is TGTGCCAGCAGCGTAGAAGCAGGGGTTAACACCGGGGAGCTGTTTTTT. The variable domain in full, completed from reference TRBV9 and TRBJ2-2, reads DSGVTQTPKHLITATGQRVTLRCSPRSGDLSVYWYQQSLDQGLQFLIQYYNGEERAKGNILERFSAQQFPDLHSELNLSSLELGDSALYFCASSVEAGVNTGELFFGEGSRLTVL.

The chain carries TRBV7-2 and TRBJ2-2; D is possibly TRBD1 (5 bases). The V end lost 5 bases, the J end lost 6 bases, and 25 bases lay between the germline ends. CDR3 length: 18 residues. Germline CDR1 and CDR2: SGHTA and FQGNSA. This chain's CDR3 is CASSPHGARFRNPGELFF. The CDR3 region has the DNA TGTGCCAGCAGCCCCCATGGGGCCCGTTTCAGAAACCCCGGGGAGCTGTTTTTT.

The chain joins TRBV12-3 or TRBV12-4 to TRBJ1-4, with D tentatively TRBD1 (6 bases). The CDR3 contains 12 residues. V was shortened by 6 bases and J by 8 bases, with 10 bases between the two germline ends. Here the CDR3 reads CASRGGAEKLFF. The CDR3 coding sequence is TGTGCCAGCAGAGGGGGGGCAGAAAAACTGTTTTTT.

This chain links TRBV4-1 with TRBJ2-5; a possible D gene is TRBD1 (8 bases). CDR3 length: 14 residues. The V and J ends lost 6 bases and 4 bases respectively, with 15 bases between them. Per the germline V gene, CDR1 is MGHRA and CDR2 is YSYEKL. Here the CDR3 reads CASRDTGGGETQYF. CDR3 nucleotide sequence: TGCGCCAGCAGGGACACAGGGGGGGGAGAGACCCAGTACTTC.